Each of the 28 T cell receptor beta chains below was sequenced from the same sample in a study of T cells in women clearing cervical HPV infection. Only in-frame clones appear in the TCRdb table, and some are missing; sequencing was by immunoSEQ multiplex PCR. The listing contains tens of thousands of clones. Sequenced input: blood buffy coat. These receptors all come from a woman between 18 and 69 years old with a cervical HPV16 infection that either progressed to CIN3+ or cleared (not recorded which).

Concerning this clone itself: Sequencing ends 3 residues short of the CDR3 end; the germline J gene provides the rest. This chain uses TRBV2 with TRBJ2-1; 15 nucleotides agree with TRBD2. Germline lookup yields CDR1 SNHLY and CDR2 FYNNEI. With 6 bases clipped from V and 8 bases from J, the junction kept 5 bases outside the gene matches. This CDR3 spans 15 amino acids. CDR3 region: CASRRTSGRAYEQFF. The DNA read from the CDR3 is TGTGCCAGCAGGAGGACTAGCGGGAGGGCCTATGAG.

For this clone: The read terminates 3 residues ahead of where the CDR3 ends, so the germline J gene completes it. The rearrangement links TRBV30 to TRBJ2-3, with 10 bases identical to TRBD2. V shed 8 bases and J 3 bases; nucleotides not matched to a gene: 11. The length of the CDR3 is 15 residues. Germline V CDR1 and CDR2: GTSNPN, SVGIG (reference sequence). The CDR3 region is CAQSPLAGVTDTQYF. The part of the CDR3 DNA that was read is TGTGCCCAAAGCCCCCTAGCGGGAGTTACAGATACG. The complete variable domain, with remaining parts taken from reference TRBV30 and TRBJ2-3, reads SQTIHQWPATLVQPVGSPLSLECTVEGTSNPNLYWYRQAAGRGLQLLFYSVGIGQISSEVPQNLSASRPQDRQFILSSKKLLLSDSGFYLCAQSPLAGVTDTQYFGPGTRLTVL.

Concerning this clone itself: The read comes to an end 3 residues before the CDR3 does, leaving the germline J gene to fill in the end. The rearrangement uses TRBV20-1 and TRBJ2-3; 7 positions agree with TRBD1. CDR3 length: 14 amino acids. CDR1 DFQATT and CDR2 SNEGSKA come from the germline V gene (reference sequence). The DNA read from the CDR3 is TGCAGTGCAACCGGGACAGCGAGCAATCAGCCG. Its translation: CSATGTASNQP. The complete CDR3 reads CSATGTASNQPQYF.

Regarding this clone: The missing CDR3 end, 3 residues past where the read stops, is filled in from the germline J gene. The rearrangement links TRBV2 to TRBJ2-3; D may be TRBD1 (5 bases). The CDR3 consists of 18 residues. Germline CDR1 reads SNHLY; CDR2 reads FYNNEI. The CDR3 sequence: CASTRARVRLGESETQYF. CDR3 DNA (partial): TGTGCCAGCACTCGGGCCAGGGTCCGTTTGGGTGAGAGCGAGACG. Filled out from reference TRBV2 and TRBJ2-3, the complete variable domain reads EPEVTQTPSHQVTQMGQEVILRCVPISNHLYFYWYRQILGQKVEFLVSFYNNEISEKSEIFDDQFSVERPDGSNFTLKIRSTKLEDSAMYFCASTRARVRLGESETQYFGPGTRLTVL.

In regard to this clone: The observed sequence ends 3 residues before the CDR3 terminus, with the missing tail filled in from the germline J gene. The chain combines TRBV7-3 with TRBJ1-2; tentatively, D is TRBD1 (5 bases). CDR1 is SGHTA, CDR2 FQGTGA, per germline. The CDR3 totals 13 residues. CDR3: CASSLTRADDYTF. Partial CDR3 DNA: TGTGCCAGCAGCTTAACCAGGGCGGACGAC.

CDR3 bases read: TGTGCCAGCAGCCAGGGCCCGAGGTTGAATCCGGGGGGC. Translated, it gives CASSQGPRLNPGG. The whole CDR3 sequence reads CASSQGPRLNPGGYTF. The J gene is TRBJ1-2, the V gene TRBV4-2; D uncertain. The CDR3 goes on 3 residues after the read ends, and that part is filled in from the germline J gene. Germline V lookup: CDR1 LGHNA, CDR2 YNFKEQ. CDR3 length equals 16 residues.

Concerning this clone itself: The read halts 3 residues ahead of the CDR3 end, with the missing end drawn from the germline J gene. V and J are TRBV19 and TRBJ1-6; 8 nucleotides match TRBD1. The length of the CDR3 is 14 residues. The J segment lost 6 bases and the V segment lost 9 bases, leaving 7 bases of the junction unmatched. From germline, CDR1 is LNHDA and CDR2 SQIVND (reference sequence). The chain's CDR3 is CASTDRAFNSPLHF. The sequenced part of the CDR3 DNA is TGTGCCAGCACGGACAGGGCCTTTAATTCACCC.

A note on this clone: With the read ending 3 residues before the CDR3 end, the germline J gene is used to fill in that end. This chain uses TRBV14 with TRBJ1-4; D is unclear. V gave up 0 bases and J gave up 7 bases, with 15 bases separating them. The CDR3 length is 16 residues. From germline, CDR1 is SGHDN and CDR2 FVKESK. CDR3 bases read: TGTGCCAGCAGCCAAGATCTATCGAGTCCTAGTGAAAAA. Protein: CASSQDLSSPSEK. The complete CDR3 sequence is CASSQDLSSPSEKLFF.

In the case of this clone: The read terminates 3 residues ahead of where the CDR3 ends, so the germline J gene completes it. The chain uses TRBV4-2 and TRBJ2-1, with 10 bases that match TRBD2. From germline, CDR1 is LGHNA and CDR2 YNFKEQ. J gave up 2 bases and V 0 bases, and 4 bases lay outside the gene matches. CDR3 length equals 17 residues. The CDR3 is CASSQDGSGGAYNEQFF. CDR3 DNA, as far as it was read: TGTGCCAGCAGCCAAGATGGGAGCGGGGGGGCCTACAATGAG.

As concerns this clone: The missing CDR3 end, 3 residues past where the read stops, is filled in from the germline J gene. V is TRBV19 and J is TRBJ1-4; D gene uncertain. The CDR3 loop spans 16 amino acids. Germline CDR1 reads LNHDA; CDR2 reads SQIVND (reference sequence). V was shortened by 3 bases and J by 2 bases, with 13 bases between the two germline ends. The CDR3 spells CASSIPGGVTNEKLFF. Partial CDR3 DNA: TGTGCCAGTAGTATCCCCGGCGGGGTGACTAATGAAAAA. Full variable domain (missing parts from reference TRBV19 and TRBJ1-4): DGGITQSPKYLFRKEGQNVTLSCEQNLNHDAMYWYRQDPGQGLRLIYYSQIVNDFQKGDIAEGYSVSREKKESFPLTVTSAQKNPTAFYLCASSIPGGVTNEKLFFGSGTQLSVL.

Of note for this clone: Sequencing ends 3 residues short of the CDR3 end; the germline J gene provides the rest. The J gene is TRBJ2-1, the V gene TRBV18, with TRBD1 matching over 11 bases. The CDR3 length is 15 residues. Looked up from germline, CDR1 is KGHSH and CDR2 is LQKENI. V shed 4 bases, J shed 9 bases, and the junction held 8 bases outside the gene matches. The CDR3 here is CASSRGQGAPLEQFF. Incomplete CDR3 DNA: TGTGCCAGCTCACGAGGACAGGGGGCACCTCTTGAG.

For this clone: The CDR3 goes on 3 residues after the read ends, and that part is filled in from the germline J gene. The chain employs TRBV6-2 or TRBV6-3 and TRBJ1-6; TRBD1 might be the D (6 bases). The germline V gene encodes CDR1 MNHEY and CDR2 SVGEGT. This CDR3 has 17 residues. CDR3 residues: CASTPVRDTSGANALHF. CDR3 DNA (partial): TGTGCCAGCACCCCTGTCCGGGACACCTCTGGGGCCAACGCC.

On this clone: The read ends 3 residues shy of where the CDR3 ends; the end is completed using the germline J gene. The chain employs TRBV12-3 or TRBV12-4 and TRBJ2-3; TRBD2 agrees at 7 bases. CDR3 size: 15 residues. With 2 bases clipped from V and 2 bases from J, the junction kept 4 bases outside the gene matches. The sequenced CDR3 bases are TGTGCCAGCAGTTTAAGGCTAGCGGACACAGATACG. This translates into CASSLRLADTDT. The CDR3 in its entirety is CASSLRLADTDTQYF.

Comments on this clone: The CDR3 is cut off 3 residues early in the read; its end comes from the germline J gene. The J gene is TRBJ2-7, the V gene TRBV10-3, with 7 bases lining up with TRBD1. Germline lookup yields CDR1 ENHRY and CDR2 SYGVKD. This CDR3 is 14 amino acids long. The V gene end was trimmed by 4 bases and the J gene end by 2 bases; junction bases not matched to a gene: 5. CDR3 sequence reads: CAISVVQGAYEQYF. The covered CDR3 bases are TGTGCCATCAGTGTAGTCCAGGGGGCCTACGAG.

To note about this clone: The observed sequence ends 3 residues before the CDR3 terminus, with the missing tail filled in from the germline J gene. V is TRBV5-4 and J is TRBJ1-2; tentative D call: TRBD1 (6 bases). Trimming cost V 2 bases and J 0 bases, with 8 bases left between them. Per the germline V gene, CDR1 is SGHNT and CDR2 is YYREEE (reference sequence). The CDR3 extends over 14 amino acids. The CDR3 DNA, read in part, is TGTGCCAGCAGCTTACAGGGAGCTAACTATGGC. Residues: CASSLQGANYG. The full CDR3 is CASSLQGANYGYTF.

Concerning this clone: The read halts 3 residues ahead of the CDR3 end, with the missing end drawn from the germline J gene. This chain connects TRBV18 to TRBJ2-7; D might be TRBD2 (5 bases). Trimming took 5 bases from V and 3 from J, leaving 8 bases between them. In germline, CDR1 is KGHSH, CDR2 LQKENI. The CDR3 is 12 residues long. CDR3 sequence: CASSSDYYEQYF. The DNA read from the CDR3 is TGTGCCAGCTCATCAGACTACTACGAG.

Of note for this clone: With the read ending 3 residues before the CDR3 end, the germline J gene is used to fill in that end. J is TRBJ2-1 and V is TRBV6-2 or TRBV6-3; D is possibly TRBD1 (5 bases). The CDR3 loop spans 15 amino acids. Trimming took 0 bases from V and 5 from J, leaving 11 bases between them. Germline V gives CDR1 MNHEY, CDR2 SVGEGT. Partial CDR3 DNA: TGTGCCAGCAGTTACTCGTCCAGGGCCAACAATGAG. Its protein product is CASSYSSRANNE. The full-length CDR3 reads as CASSYSSRANNEQFF.

Worth noting for this clone: Read data end 3 residues before the CDR3 end; the end is taken from the germline J gene. The rearrangement links TRBV18 to TRBJ1-2; 7 nucleotides line up with TRBD1. Germline V gene data show CDR1 as KGHSH and CDR2 as LQKENI. CDR3 length: 13 amino acids. The part of the CDR3 DNA that was read is TGTGCCAGCTCATCGGGCCAACAGGGGACC. Protein: CASSSGQQGT. Given in full, the CDR3 is CASSSGQQGTYTF.

Concerning this clone itself: Read data end 3 residues before the CDR3 end; the end is taken from the germline J gene. The chain combines TRBV7-9 with TRBJ2-7; possible D gene TRBD2, 6 bases. Between the trimmed V and J ends, which lost 8 bases and 0 bases, there was a span of 14 bases. CDR3 length: 14 amino acids. Germline V CDR1 and CDR2: SEHNR, FQNEAQ (reference sequence). CDR3 sequence reads: CASVMGTGSYEQYF. The part of the CDR3 DNA that was read is TGTGCCAGCGTCATGGGGACTGGCTCCTACGAG.

Comment on this clone: The read halts 3 residues ahead of the CDR3 end, with the missing end drawn from the germline J gene. The chain is built from TRBV5-4 and TRBJ2-2, with a possible D match to TRBD2 (6 bases). Germline assignment: CDR1 SGHNT and CDR2 YYREEE (reference sequence). Trimming pared 4 bases from V and 1 base from J, leaving 14 bases between. The CDR3 has 16 residues. This chain's CDR3 is CASSTGGNRNTGELFF. The sequenced part of the CDR3 DNA is TGTGCCAGCAGCACTGGGGGGAATCGGAACACCGGGGAG.

As concerns this clone: The CDR3 extends 3 residues past the end of the read, so its final part is completed from the germline J gene. This chain links TRBV19 with TRBJ1-6, with D hard to call. The CDR3 consists of 14 residues. CDR1 LNHDA and CDR2 SQIVND come from the germline V gene (reference sequence). V was trimmed by 4 bases and J by 7 bases, leaving 11 bases between them. Here the CDR3 reads CASSKALQNSPLHF. The DNA read from the CDR3 is TGTGCCAGTAGTAAGGCCCTACAGAATTCACCC.

On this clone itself: The observed sequence ends 3 residues before the CDR3 terminus, with the missing tail filled in from the germline J gene. The chain is built from TRBV7-3 and TRBJ1-1; no definite D call. Trimming removed 5 bases at V and 1 base at J, with 11 bases between. The CDR3 covers 14 residues. Germline V gene sequence: CDR1 SGHTA, CDR2 FQGTGA. The CDR3 loop is CASSPGRQNTEAFF. The DNA read from the CDR3 is TGTGCCAGCAGCCCGGGGAGGCAGAACACTGAA.

A remark on this clone: The CDR3 end lies 3 residues beyond the end of the read and is filled in from the germline J gene. This chain joins TRBV19 and TRBJ1-2; no firm D call. The CDR3 is 13 residues long. Germline CDR1 LNHDA, CDR2 SQIVND (reference sequence). The DNA read from the CDR3 is TGTGCCAGTAGTATTTTCCGCAGGATAGGC. It translates to CASSIFRRIG. The full CDR3 protein is CASSIFRRIGYTF. The variable domain in full, with the rest retrieved from reference TRBV19 and TRBJ1-2, is DGGITQSPKYLFRKEGQNVTLSCEQNLNHDAMYWYRQDPGQGLRLIYYSQIVNDFQKGDIAEGYSVSREKKESFPLTVTSAQKNPTAFYLCASSIFRRIGYTFGSGTRLTVV.

A word on this clone: The read falls 3 residues short of the CDR3 end, and the missing part is taken from the germline J gene. The chain carries TRBV5-1 and TRBJ2-5, with D perhaps TRBD2 (6 bases). Germline V gives CDR1 SGHRS, CDR2 YFSETQ. The length of the CDR3 is 14 residues. The V end lost 2 bases, the J end lost 5 bases, and 13 bases lay between the germline ends. The CDR3 DNA, read in part, is TGCGCCAGCAGCTTTACGGGGGTAGGGGAGACC. It encodes CASSFTGVGET. The full-length CDR3 reads as CASSFTGVGETQYF.

About this clone itself: The read terminates 3 residues ahead of where the CDR3 ends, so the germline J gene completes it. The rearrangement uses TRBV13 and TRBJ1-6; D is unresolved. The CDR3 runs 13 residues. Germline V gene sequence: CDR1 PRHDT, CDR2 FYEKMQ (reference sequence). Partial CDR3 DNA: TGTGCCAGCAGCTTAGGAACCCTCGGGCCC. Translating gives CASSLGTLGP. In full, the CDR3 is CASSLGTLGPLHF.

A word on this clone: Read sequence stops 3 residues before the CDR3 end, and the germline J gene provides the missing end. The V gene is TRBV20-1, the J gene TRBJ2-7; a possible D gene is TRBD2 (5 bases). Germline-derived CDR1 and CDR2 are DFQATT and SNEGSKA (reference sequence). V was clipped by 3 bases and J by 0 bases, with 15 bases between them. The CDR3 runs to 15 residues. The sequenced part of the CDR3 DNA is TGCAGTGCTAGCACGAGGGCGACGTTCTCCTACGAG. This sequence encodes CSASTRATFSYE. In full, the CDR3 is CSASTRATFSYEQYF.

Turning to this clone: The read stops 3 residues short of the end of the CDR3; the missing end is completed from the germline J gene. V is TRBV5-1 and J is TRBJ2-3, with D possibly matching TRBD2 (5 bases). The CDR3 is 16 amino acids. The germline CDR1 and CDR2 sequences are SGHRS and YFSETQ. Trimming pared 2 bases from V and 0 bases from J, leaving 13 bases between. Incomplete CDR3 DNA: TGCGCCAGCAGCTTAGACGGACTGCCTAGCACAGATACG. It codes for CASSLDGLPSTDT. The whole CDR3 region reads CASSLDGLPSTDTQYF.

Comment on this clone: The read gets to within 3 residues of the CDR3 end, and the germline J gene fills in the rest. This sequence joins TRBV20-1 and TRBJ2-3, with a tentative D call TRBD1 (6 bases). The V end lost 3 bases, the J end lost 0 bases, and 10 bases lay between the germline ends. CDR1 and CDR2 from the germline V gene are DFQATT and SNEGSKA (reference sequence). The CDR3 sequence is 14 residues long. CDR3 bases read: TGCAGTGCTAGGAAACAGGGTAGCACAGATACG. This sequence encodes CSARKQGSTDT. In full, the CDR3 reads CSARKQGSTDTQYF.